Detailed here is one T cell receptor (beta chain). Its specificity is unknown. The method was immunoSEQ multiplex PCR; TCRdb's version includes in-frame clones alone and lacks a portion of them. The data show around 30,000 clones, roughly 90% seen once. These data come from a study of T cells in narcolepsy. Study results and caveats: Reportedly, autoreactive clonotypes were serially detected in patients' blood but not controls'.

Trimming removed 6 bases at V and 5 bases at J, with 10 bases between. Germline V gene lookup returns CDR1 SGHTA and CDR2 FQGNSA. The CDR3 runs to 12 residues. The chain combines TRBV7-2 with TRBJ2-5; D unclear. Sequencing was performed on CD45RA- memory CD4+ T cells from PBMCs. The sequence came from a human donor with narcolepsy. The CDR3 sequence: CASSQPPETQYF. CDR3 nucleotides: TGTGCCAGCAGTCAGCCACCGGAGACCCAGTACTTC.